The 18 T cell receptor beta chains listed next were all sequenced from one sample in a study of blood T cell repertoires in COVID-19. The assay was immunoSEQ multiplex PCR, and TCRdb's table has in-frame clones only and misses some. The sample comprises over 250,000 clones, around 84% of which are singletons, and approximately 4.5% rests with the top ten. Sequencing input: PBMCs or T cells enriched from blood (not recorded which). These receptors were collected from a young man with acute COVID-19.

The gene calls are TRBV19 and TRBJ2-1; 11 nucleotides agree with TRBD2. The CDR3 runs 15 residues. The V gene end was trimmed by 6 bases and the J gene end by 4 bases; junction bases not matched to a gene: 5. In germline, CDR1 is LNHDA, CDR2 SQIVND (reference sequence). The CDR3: CASSDSGRAYNEQFF. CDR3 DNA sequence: TGTGCCAGTAGCGATAGCGGGAGGGCTTACAATGAGCAGTTCTTC.

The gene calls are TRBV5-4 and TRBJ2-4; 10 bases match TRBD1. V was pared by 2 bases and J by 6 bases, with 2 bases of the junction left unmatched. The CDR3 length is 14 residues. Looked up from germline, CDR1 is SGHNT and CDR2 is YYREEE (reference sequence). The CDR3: CASSFRDRGNIQYF. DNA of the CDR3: TGTGCCAGCAGCTTCCGGGACAGGGGAAACATTCAGTACTTC.

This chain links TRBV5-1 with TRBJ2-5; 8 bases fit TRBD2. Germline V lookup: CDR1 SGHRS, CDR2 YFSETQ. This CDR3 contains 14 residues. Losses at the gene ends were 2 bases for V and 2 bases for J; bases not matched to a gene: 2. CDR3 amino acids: CASSLLAAQETQYF. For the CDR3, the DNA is TGCGCCAGCAGCTTACTAGCGGCGCAAGAGACCCAGTACTTC.

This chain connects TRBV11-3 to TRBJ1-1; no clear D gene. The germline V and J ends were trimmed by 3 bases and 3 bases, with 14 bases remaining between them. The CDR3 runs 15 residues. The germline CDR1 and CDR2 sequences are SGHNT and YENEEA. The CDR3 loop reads CASSLRVRSDTEAFF. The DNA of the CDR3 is TGTGCCAGCAGCTTGCGAGTCCGGTCGGACACTGAAGCTTTCTTT. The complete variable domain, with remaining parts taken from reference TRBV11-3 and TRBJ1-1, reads EAGVVQSPRYKIIEKKQPVAFWCNPISGHNTLYWYLQNLGQGPELLIRYENEEAVDDSQLPKDRFSAERLKGVDSTLKIQPAELGDSAVYLCASSLRVRSDTEAFFGQGTRLTVV.

DNA for the CDR3: TGTGCCAGCAGCTTACAGGGGGCTTCTGGTTCACCCCTCCACTTT. Translated, it gives CASSLQGASGSPLHF. V is TRBV11-1 and J is TRBJ1-6, with 8 bases that match TRBD1. Germline-derived CDR1 and CDR2 are SGHAT and FQDESV (reference sequence). The V gene end was trimmed by 2 bases and the J gene end by 9 bases; junction bases not matched to a gene: 6. The CDR3 totals 15 residues.

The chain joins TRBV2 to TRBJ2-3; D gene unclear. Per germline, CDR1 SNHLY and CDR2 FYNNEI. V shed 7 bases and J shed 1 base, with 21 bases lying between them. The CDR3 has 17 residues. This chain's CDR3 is CASIEAGRRVGTDTQYF. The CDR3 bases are TGTGCCAGCATAGAGGCTGGCCGTCGGGTGGGCACAGATACGCAGTATTTT.

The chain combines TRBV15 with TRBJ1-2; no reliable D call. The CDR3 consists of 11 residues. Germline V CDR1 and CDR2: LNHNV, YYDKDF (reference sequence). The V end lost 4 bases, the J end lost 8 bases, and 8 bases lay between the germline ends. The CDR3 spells CATSIDEGYTF. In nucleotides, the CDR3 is TGTGCCACCAGCATCGATGAGGGCTACACCTTC.

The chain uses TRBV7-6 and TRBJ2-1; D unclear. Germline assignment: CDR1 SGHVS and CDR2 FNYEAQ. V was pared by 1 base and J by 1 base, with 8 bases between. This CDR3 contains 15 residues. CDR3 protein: CASSLETRSYNEQFF. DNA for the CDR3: TGTGCCAGCAGCTTAGAAACGAGGTCCTACAATGAGCAGTTCTTC.

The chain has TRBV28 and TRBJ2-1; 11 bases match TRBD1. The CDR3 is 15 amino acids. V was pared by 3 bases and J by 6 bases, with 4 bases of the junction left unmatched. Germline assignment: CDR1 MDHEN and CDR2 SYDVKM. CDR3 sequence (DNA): TGTGCCAGCAGTTTGACCGGGACAGGGGGCAATGAGCAGTTCTTC. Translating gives CASSLTGTGGNEQFF.

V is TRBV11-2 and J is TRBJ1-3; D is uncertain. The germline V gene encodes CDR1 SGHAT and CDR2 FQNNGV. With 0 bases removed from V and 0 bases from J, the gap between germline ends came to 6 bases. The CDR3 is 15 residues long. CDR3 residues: CASSLDHNSGNTIYF. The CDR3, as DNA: TGTGCCAGCAGCTTAGATCACAACTCTGGAAACACCATATATTTT.

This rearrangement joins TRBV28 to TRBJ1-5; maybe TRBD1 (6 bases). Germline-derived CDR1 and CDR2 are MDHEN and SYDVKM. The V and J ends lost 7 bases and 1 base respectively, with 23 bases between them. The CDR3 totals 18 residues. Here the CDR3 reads CASNLQGSVSWSNQPQHF. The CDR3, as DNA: TGTGCCAGCAACTTACAGGGTTCCGTCTCGTGGAGCAATCAGCCCCAGCATTTT.

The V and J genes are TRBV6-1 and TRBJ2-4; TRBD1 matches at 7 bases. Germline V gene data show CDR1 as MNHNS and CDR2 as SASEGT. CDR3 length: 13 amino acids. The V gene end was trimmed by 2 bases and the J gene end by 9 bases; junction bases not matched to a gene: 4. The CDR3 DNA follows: TGTGCCAGCAGTGAAAGACAGGGTACCATTCAGTACTTC. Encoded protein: CASSERQGTIQYF.

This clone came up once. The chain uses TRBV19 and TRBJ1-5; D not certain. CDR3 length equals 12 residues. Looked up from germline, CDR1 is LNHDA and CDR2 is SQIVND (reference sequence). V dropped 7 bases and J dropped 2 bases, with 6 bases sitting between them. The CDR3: CASNSGNQPQHF. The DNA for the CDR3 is TGTGCCAGTAACTCTGGCAATCAGCCCCAGCATTTT.

CDR3 nucleotide sequence: TGTGCCAGCAGTGGACAGGGGTACACTGAAGCTTTCTTT. It translates to CASSGQGYTEAFF. This chain links TRBV2 with TRBJ1-1; TRBD1 matches 8 bases. Looked up from germline, CDR1 is SNHLY and CDR2 is FYNNEI. This CDR3 contains 13 residues. J gave up 3 bases and V 4 bases, and 1 base lay outside the gene matches.

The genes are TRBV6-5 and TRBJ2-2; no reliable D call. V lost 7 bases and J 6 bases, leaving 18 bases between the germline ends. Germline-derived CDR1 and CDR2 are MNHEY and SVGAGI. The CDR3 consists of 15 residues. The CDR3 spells CASKVQESWAGELFF. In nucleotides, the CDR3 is TGTGCCAGCAAAGTTCAGGAAAGTTGGGCCGGGGAGCTGTTTTTT.

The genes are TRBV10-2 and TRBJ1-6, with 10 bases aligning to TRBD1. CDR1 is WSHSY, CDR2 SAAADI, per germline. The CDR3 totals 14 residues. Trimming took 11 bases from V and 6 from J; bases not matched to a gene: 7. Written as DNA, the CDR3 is TGCGCCGTCCGGGACAGGGGAAGTAATTCACCCCTCCACTTT. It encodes CAVRDRGSNSPLHF.

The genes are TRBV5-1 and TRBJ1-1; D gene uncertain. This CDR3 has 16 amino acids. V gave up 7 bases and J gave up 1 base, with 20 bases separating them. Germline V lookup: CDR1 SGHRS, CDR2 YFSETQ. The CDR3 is CASQRERAVTNTEAFF. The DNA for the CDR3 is TGCGCCAGCCAACGGGAGAGGGCAGTCACGAACACTGAAGCTTTCTTT.

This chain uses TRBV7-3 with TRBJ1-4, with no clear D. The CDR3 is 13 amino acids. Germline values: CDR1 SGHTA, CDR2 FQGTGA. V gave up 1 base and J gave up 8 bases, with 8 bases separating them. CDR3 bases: TGTGCCAGCAGCTTAAACCACGGGGAAAAACTGTTTTTT. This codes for CASSLNHGEKLFF.